The 32 T cell receptor beta chains presented below share a single source sample, sequenced in a study of human T cells and chemical hapten exposure (dated by TCRdb to about 2021). Library preparation used RACE. The run used a NextSeq 500. The raw public reads went through TCRdb reprocessing: fastp at Q25, MiXCR clone calling, in-frame beta chains kept. Each entry is one CDR3 protein sequence, shown with its most common DNA and genes. The sample yields approximately 52,000 distinct CDR3 sequences; around a tenth were counted once. More than 9% of the sample is taken by the ten largest. The time point label of this sample denotes: pre-sensitization, week 0. In light of the paper, this sample's treatment or condition label describes: therapeutic diphenylcyclopropenone sensitization with weekly scalp DPC. Total RNA was isolated from unfractionated whole blood collected in Tempus Blood RNA tubes. Source: whole blood, taken in connection with sensitization to the hapten diphenylcyclopropenone (DPC). The receptors were gathered from a woman aged 25-40 years with alopecia areata. Some clones in this sample may be carry-over from other donors' samples.

The rearrangement joins TRBV10-2 to TRBJ1-2, with a tentative D call TRBD1 (6 bases). Germline values: CDR1 WSHSY, CDR2 SAAADI. V lost 9 bases to trimming and J lost 4 bases, with 15 bases between them. The CDR3 is made up of 13 amino acids. The CDR3 reads CASMGAGPYGYTF. CDR3 nucleotide sequence: TGCGCCAGTATGGGGGCAGGCCCCTATGGCTACACCTTC.

This clonotype was found many times. This chain uses TRBV5-1 with TRBJ1-1, with D unresolved. The CDR3 is 15 residues long. CDR1 is SGHRS and CDR2 is YFSETQ in the germline V gene. With 4 bases removed from V and 1 base from J, the gap between germline ends came to 14 bases. In DNA, the CDR3 is TGCGCCAGCAGCAATGGTCTAACTGAGAACACTGAAGCTTTCTTT. Its protein product is CASSNGLTENTEAFF.

This clonotype was counted many times. The rearrangement joins TRBV4-2 to TRBJ2-7, with a possible D match to TRBD1 (5 bases). The CDR3 totals 16 residues. The V end was cut by 0 bases, the J end by 3 bases, with 15 bases between. Germline assignment: CDR1 LGHNA and CDR2 YNFKEQ. The CDR3 nucleotides are TGTGCCAGCAGCCAAGATACAGGAGTCTTCAGCTACGAGCAGTACTTC. This sequence encodes CASSQDTGVFSYEQYF.

The rearrangement uses TRBV27 and TRBJ1-4; D might be TRBD1 (5 bases). The CDR3 runs to 14 residues. Germline lookup yields CDR1 MNHEY and CDR2 SMNVEV (reference sequence). V lost 3 bases, J lost 8 bases, and 13 bases lay in between. CDR3 protein: CASSFGARGEKLFF. CDR3 nucleotides: TGTGCCAGCAGTTTCGGGGCCCGGGGAGAAAAACTGTTTTTT. The whole variable domain, remainder taken from reference TRBV27 and TRBJ1-4, is EAQVTQNPRYLITVTGKKLTVTCSQNMNHEYMSWYRQDPGLGLRQIYYSMNVEVTDKGDVPEGYKVSRKEKRNFPLILESPSPNQTSLYFCASSFGARGEKLFFGSGTQLSVL.

This clonotype has just a few counts. This sequence joins TRBV27 and TRBJ2-1; 10 nucleotides agree with TRBD2. The germline V gene has CDR1 MNHEY and CDR2 SMNVEV (reference sequence). Trimming took 3 bases from V and 9 from J; bases not matched to a gene: 14. The CDR3 has 17 residues. The CDR3 region has the DNA TGTGCCAGCAGTTTCCTTTTAGCGGGGGGCCGGGCAGGTGAGCAGTTCTTC. The encoded protein is CASSFLLAGGRAGEQFF.

This clonotype showed up just a few times. The rearrangement links TRBV20-1 to TRBJ2-1, with TRBD2 identical over 10 bases. Germline V gives CDR1 DFQATT, CDR2 SNEGSKA (reference sequence). J gave up 8 bases and V 5 bases, and 15 bases lay outside the gene matches. The CDR3 length is 16 residues. The CDR3 region is CSAATPLAGAGDEQFF. The CDR3 DNA reads as TGCAGTGCTGCGACACCTCTAGCGGGGGCTGGGGATGAGCAGTTCTTC.

This clonotype was detected ten times or more. CDR3 sequence reads: CASSQEGGGTYEQYF. The CDR3 bases are TGTGCCAGCAGCCAAGAGGGAGGGGGAACCTACGAGCAGTACTTC. This chain joins TRBV3-1 and TRBJ2-7; D may be TRBD2 (7 bases). Trimming removed 0 bases from V and 2 bases from J, with 11 bases in between. The CDR3 spans 15 residues. Germline CDR1 LGHDT, CDR2 YNNKEL (reference sequence).

This clonotype was counted a few times. The chain links TRBV6-2 or TRBV6-3 to TRBJ1-5, with no clear D. CDR1 is MNHEY, CDR2 SVGEGT, per germline. V lost 5 bases, J lost 7 bases, and 9 bases lay in between. There are 12 residues in the CDR3. The CDR3: CASSQSQQPQHF. CDR3 sequence (DNA): TGTGCCAGCAGTCAAAGCCAGCAGCCCCAGCATTTT.

This clonotype was observed a few times. The chain is built from TRBV3-1 and TRBJ1-1; D is unresolved. CDR1 is LGHDT and CDR2 is YNNKEL in the germline V gene (reference sequence). CDR3 length equals 13 residues. V was pared by 1 base and J by 3 bases, with 6 bases between. The DNA of the CDR3 is TGTGCCAGCAGCCAAGTGCAGTACACTGAAGCTTTCTTT. Amino acid sequence: CASSQVQYTEAFF.

This clonotype was observed many times. The chain carries TRBV6-2 or TRBV6-3 and TRBJ1-5; D not certain. The CDR3 runs to 15 residues. Germline lookup yields CDR1 MNHEY and CDR2 SVGEGT. Trimming removed 6 bases from V and 0 bases from J, with 12 bases in between. The CDR3 nucleotides read TGTGCCAGCAGGGCCTCGCAGAATAGCAATCAGCCCCAGCATTTT. Protein product: CASRASQNSNQPQHF.

The chain employs TRBV30 and TRBJ2-3; either TRBD1 or TRBD2 may fit D (5 bases each). Germline loops: CDR1 GTSNPN, CDR2 SVGIG (reference sequence). With 8 bases removed from V and 4 bases from J, the gap between germline ends came to 19 bases. This CDR3 is built from 14 residues. The CDR3 region has the DNA TGTGCCAGCCCTAGCTCGGGGCAAGCAGATACGCAGTATTTT. The encoded protein is CASPSSGQADTQYF.

The rearrangement uses TRBV5-5 and TRBJ1-5; maybe TRBD1 (5 bases). The CDR3 is 15 amino acids. Germline lookup yields CDR1 SGHKS and CDR2 YYEKEE (reference sequence). Trimming shortened V by 2 bases and J by 8 bases, and 17 bases separated the two germline ends. The CDR3 sequence is CASSFSGGDGEPQHF. CDR3 DNA sequence: TGTGCCAGCAGCTTCAGCGGGGGGGATGGAGAGCCCCAGCATTTT.

This clonotype showed up just a few times. The rearrangement joins TRBV20-1 to TRBJ2-1, with D possibly matching TRBD2 (7 bases). V lost 6 bases and J 9 bases, leaving 15 bases between the germline ends. In germline, CDR1 is DFQATT, CDR2 SNEGSKA (reference sequence). The CDR3 has 12 amino acids. The CDR3 DNA is TGCAGTGCCCGGGGGGCCGCGGGTGAGCAGTTCTTC. It is translated as CSARGAAGEQFF.

This clonotype has a handful of counts. One junction end does not reproduce the germline sequence, and a read error may be involved. V is TRBV28 and J is TRBJ1-2, with a weak D call TRBD1 (5 bases). Per the germline V gene, CDR1 is MDHEN and CDR2 is SYDVKM. The CDR3 spans 11 residues. CDR3 nucleotides: TGTGCCAGCAGTTTAGAGGGGTTAGGAGTTTTC. Translating it yields CASSLEGLGVF.

This clonotype was seen at least ten times. CDR3 amino acids: CASSSTGQGPGELFF. As DNA, the CDR3 is TGTGCCAGCAGTTCGACCGGACAGGGACCCGGGGAGCTGTTTTTT. This chain links TRBV12-3 or TRBV12-4 with TRBJ2-2, with 8 bases lining up with TRBD1. This CDR3 contains 15 residues. The V and J ends lost 4 bases and 6 bases, in that order; junction bases with no gene match: 7.

By frequency in the sample, this clonotype is medium-sized. V and J are TRBV28 and TRBJ2-7; D may be TRBD2 (5 bases). Germline CDR1 and CDR2: MDHEN and SYDVKM. The CDR3 loop spans 14 amino acids. Trimming took off 5 bases at V and 2 bases at J, with 13 bases between the two ends. The CDR3 DNA is TGTGCCAGCAGTCCGTCGAGGGCGGCCTACGAGCAGTACTTC. It specifies CASSPSRAAYEQYF.

The chain links TRBV6-2 or TRBV6-3 to TRBJ2-3; D remains ambiguous. The CDR3 contains 12 residues. The V end lost 5 bases, the J end lost 6 bases, and 9 bases lay between the germline ends. The germline CDR1 and CDR2 sequences are MNHEY and SVGEGT. CDR3 residues: CASSRDGDTQYF. The CDR3 DNA reads TGTGCCAGCAGTCGAGACGGGGATACGCAGTATTTT.

A few counts support this clonotype. The chain couples TRBV29-1 to TRBJ2-7; 7 positions agree with TRBD1. The CDR3 is 15 amino acids. V shed 1 base, J shed 4 bases, and the junction held 10 bases outside the gene matches. Germline CDR1 reads SQVTM; CDR2 reads ANQGSEA. The CDR3 region has the DNA TGCAGCGTTGAAGTCGACAGGGCCAAAGGGTACGAGCAGTACTTC. It translates to CSVEVDRAKGYEQYF.

There are a few counts of this clonotype. The V call is TRBV20-1, the J call TRBJ1-5; D is perhaps TRBD1 (6 bases). The V gene's germline CDR1 is DFQATT and CDR2 SNEGSKA (reference sequence). Trimming took 6 bases from V and 2 from J, leaving 17 bases between them. The CDR3 consists of 15 residues. CDR3 coding DNA: TGCAGTGCGGCCGGTGGGAACAGGGGCAATCAGCCCCAGCATTTT. Translating it yields CSAAGGNRGNQPQHF.

This clonotype was seen ten or more times. The chain couples TRBV6-2 or TRBV6-3 to TRBJ1-1; D might be TRBD1 (5 bases). Trimming removed 4 bases at V and 6 bases at J, with 21 bases between. Germline assignment: CDR1 MNHEY and CDR2 SVGEGT. The CDR3 consists of 16 residues. CDR3 sequence reads: CASSSSPGGGAAEAFF. CDR3 in DNA: TGTGCCAGCAGTTCCTCGCCGGGGGGGGGAGCGGCTGAAGCTTTCTTT.

This clonotype came up many times. The chain combines TRBV7-8 with TRBJ2-7; 8 bases agree with TRBD2. Losses at the gene ends were 3 bases for V and 12 bases for J; bases not matched to a gene: 7. The CDR3 covers 12 residues. The V gene's germline CDR1 is SGHVS and CDR2 FQNEAQ. The CDR3 nucleotides are TGTGCCAGCAGCTTTAGCGGGGCGGCTTTGTACTTC. As protein: CASSFSGAALYF.

This chain connects TRBV5-6 to TRBJ1-2; no firm D call. CDR1 is SGHDT and CDR2 is YYEEEE in the germline V gene. Trimming took off 0 bases at V and 6 bases at J, with 12 bases between the two ends. CDR3 length: 14 residues. The CDR3 spells CASSLAGFPNGYTF. The CDR3, as DNA: TGTGCCAGCAGCTTGGCGGGTTTTCCGAATGGCTACACCTTC.

This clonotype was counted only a few times. The CDR3 spells CASSQDWDRGDEQFF. The CDR3 DNA follows: TGCGCCAGCAGCCAAGATTGGGACAGGGGCGATGAGCAGTTCTTC. J is TRBJ2-1 and V is TRBV4-3; TRBD1 agrees at 10 bases. The germline gives CDR1 LGHNA, CDR2 YSLEER. This CDR3 contains 15 residues. J gave up 8 bases and V 0 bases, and 4 bases lay outside the gene matches.

This clonotype showed up many times. The chain is built from TRBV5-1 and TRBJ2-7, with TRBD2 matching 9 bases. This CDR3 has 14 amino acids. Germline trimming cut 4 bases from V and 7 bases from J; bases unmatched to any gene: 9. The germline CDR1 and CDR2 sequences are SGHRS and YFSETQ. The CDR3 region is CASSNGTSSGEQYF. As DNA, the CDR3 is TGCGCCAGCAGCAACGGGACTAGCTCCGGGGAGCAGTACTTC. Based on the CDR3 plus reference TRBV5-1 and TRBJ2-7, the full variable domain is KAGVTQTPRYLIKTRGQQVTLSCSPISGHRSVSWYQQTPGQGLQFLFEYFSETQRNKGNFPGRFSGRQFSNSRSEMNVSTLELGDSALYLCASSNGTSSGEQYFGPGTRLTVT.

The chain joins TRBV29-1 to TRBJ2-3, with 15 bases aligning to TRBD2. The CDR3 is 16 amino acids. V lost 0 bases, J lost 6 bases, and 4 bases stayed unmatched. CDR1 SQVTM and CDR2 ANQGSEA come from the germline V gene. The chain's CDR3 is CSVEEGLAGGPDTQYF. The CDR3 nucleotides read TGCAGCGTTGAAGAGGGACTAGCGGGGGGTCCGGATACGCAGTATTTT.

Ten or more counts support this clonotype. V usage is TRBV12-3 or TRBV12-4 and J usage is TRBJ2-5; D gene uncertain. The CDR3 covers 13 residues. V lost 1 base and J lost 3, with 6 bases in between. CDR3 residues: CASSLGQKETQYF. As DNA, the CDR3 is TGTGCCAGCAGTTTAGGACAAAAAGAGACCCAGTACTTC.

The chain recombines TRBV21-1 with TRBJ2-5; the table calls TRBD1, which could not be checked here. TRBV21-1 is a pseudogene locus. The CDR3 length is 16 residues. For the CDR3, the DNA is TGTGCCAGCAGCAAAGAAACAGGGAACGTTGTAGAGACCCAGTACTTC. Amino acids: CASSKETGNVVETQYF.

In its sample, this clonotype was seen a few times. The chain is built from TRBV6-6 and TRBJ1-1; 7 nucleotides match TRBD1. Germline V CDR1 and CDR2: MNHNY, SVGAGI (reference sequence). This CDR3 contains 13 residues. V shed 2 bases and J 3 bases; nucleotides not matched to a gene: 0. The DNA of the CDR3 is TGTGCCAGCAGTTACACAGGGGACACTGAAGCTTTCTTT. Protein product: CASSYTGDTEAFF.

This clonotype was seen at least ten times. This chain links TRBV20-1 with TRBJ2-7; possibly TRBD2 for D (6 bases). Trimming pared 3 bases from V and 4 bases from J, leaving 16 bases between. From germline, CDR1 is DFQATT and CDR2 SNEGSKA (reference sequence). The CDR3 length is 14 residues. The CDR3 sequence: CSASSPSVKYEQYF. DNA of the CDR3: TGCAGTGCTAGTAGTCCTAGCGTGAAATACGAGCAGTACTTC.

This clonotype was recorded many times. The genes are TRBV3-1 and TRBJ2-5; D is uncertain. V was clipped by 6 bases and J by 5 bases, with 10 bases between them. Germline values: CDR1 LGHDT, CDR2 YNNKEL (reference sequence). This CDR3 is 12 amino acids long. CDR3 in DNA: TGTGCCAGCAGAGATGTACGCGAGACCCAGTACTTC. Translated, it gives CASRDVRETQYF.

This clonotype occurred a few times. The chain employs TRBV28 and TRBJ1-1; D ambiguous. Germline assignment: CDR1 MDHEN and CDR2 SYDVKM. The CDR3 spans 12 residues. Trimming took off 6 bases at V and 4 bases at J, with 9 bases between the two ends. Written as DNA, the CDR3 is TGTGCCAGCAGCCCTTTGTTCACTGAAGCTTTCTTT. This translates into CASSPLFTEAFF. Based on the CDR3 plus reference TRBV28 and TRBJ1-1, the full variable domain is DVKVTQSSRYLVKRTGEKVFLECVQDMDHENMFWYRQDPGLGLRLIYFSYDVKMKEKGDIPEGYSVSREKKERFSLILESASTNQTSMYLCASSPLFTEAFFGQGTRLTVV.

This clonotype has ten or more counts. CDR3 in amino acids: CASSSLGTENTGELFF. In DNA, the CDR3 is TGTGCCAGCAGCTCTCTAGGGACAGAGAACACCGGGGAGCTGTTTTTT. The chain links TRBV13 to TRBJ2-2; 7 bases fit TRBD1. The CDR3 covers 16 residues. V lost 4 bases to trimming and J lost 1 base; unmatched junction nucleotides: 6. CDR1 PRHDT and CDR2 FYEKMQ come from the germline V gene (reference sequence).